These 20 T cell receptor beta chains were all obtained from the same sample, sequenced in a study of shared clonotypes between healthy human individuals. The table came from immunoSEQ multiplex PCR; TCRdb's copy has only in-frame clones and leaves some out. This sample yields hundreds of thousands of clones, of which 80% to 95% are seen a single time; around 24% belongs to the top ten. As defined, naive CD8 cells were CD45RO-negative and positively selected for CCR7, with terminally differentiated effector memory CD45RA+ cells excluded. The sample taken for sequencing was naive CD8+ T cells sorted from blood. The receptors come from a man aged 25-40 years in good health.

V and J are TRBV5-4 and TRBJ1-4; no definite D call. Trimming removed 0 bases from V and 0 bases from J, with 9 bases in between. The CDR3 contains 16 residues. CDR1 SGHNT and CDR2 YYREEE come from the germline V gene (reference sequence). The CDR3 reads CASSLDGISTNEKLFF. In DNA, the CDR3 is TGTGCCAGCAGCTTGGACGGAATTTCAACTAATGAAAAACTGTTTTTT.

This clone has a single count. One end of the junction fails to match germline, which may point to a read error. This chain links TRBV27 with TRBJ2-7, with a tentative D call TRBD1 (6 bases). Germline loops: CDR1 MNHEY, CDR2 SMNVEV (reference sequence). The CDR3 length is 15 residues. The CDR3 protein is CASSLSTGTIYWQYF. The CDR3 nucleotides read TGTGCCAGCAGTCTATCTACCGGGACAATCTATTGGCAGTACTTC.

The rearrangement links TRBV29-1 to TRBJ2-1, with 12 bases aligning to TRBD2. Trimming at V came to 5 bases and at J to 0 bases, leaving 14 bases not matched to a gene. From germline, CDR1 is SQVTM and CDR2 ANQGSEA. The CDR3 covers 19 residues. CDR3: CSVYGLAGSLSSSYNEQFF. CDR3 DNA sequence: TGCAGCGTTTATGGACTAGCGGGATCCCTATCGAGCTCCTACAATGAGCAGTTCTTC.

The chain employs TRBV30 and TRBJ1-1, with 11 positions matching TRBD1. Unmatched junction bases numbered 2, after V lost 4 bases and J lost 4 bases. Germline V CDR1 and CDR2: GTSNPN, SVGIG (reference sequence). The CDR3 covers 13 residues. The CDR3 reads CAWTGQGGTEAFF. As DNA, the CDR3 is TGTGCCTGGACGGGACAGGGGGGCACTGAAGCTTTCTTT.

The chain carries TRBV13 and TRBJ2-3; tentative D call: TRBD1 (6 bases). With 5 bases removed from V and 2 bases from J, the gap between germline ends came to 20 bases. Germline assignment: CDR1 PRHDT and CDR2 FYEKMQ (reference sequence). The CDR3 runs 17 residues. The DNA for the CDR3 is TGTGCCAGCAGCGTATACCTACAGGGAAACCTCACAGATACGCAGTATTTT. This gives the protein CASSVYLQGNLTDTQYF. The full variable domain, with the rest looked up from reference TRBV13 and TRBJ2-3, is AAGVIQSPRHLIKEKRETATLKCYPIPRHDTVYWYQQGPGQDPQFLISFYEKMQSDKGSIPDRFSAQQFSDYHSELNMSSLELGDSALYFCASSVYLQGNLTDTQYFGPGTRLTVL.

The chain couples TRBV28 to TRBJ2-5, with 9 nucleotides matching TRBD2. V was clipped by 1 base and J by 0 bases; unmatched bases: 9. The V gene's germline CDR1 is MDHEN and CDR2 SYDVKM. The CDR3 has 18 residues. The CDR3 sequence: CASSLSGPSGDYQETQYF. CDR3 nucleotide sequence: TGTGCCAGCAGTTTATCGGGTCCTAGCGGGGATTACCAAGAGACCCAGTACTTC. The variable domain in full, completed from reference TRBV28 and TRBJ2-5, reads DVKVTQSSRYLVKRTGEKVFLECVQDMDHENMFWYRQDPGLGLRLIYFSYDVKMKEKGDIPEGYSVSREKKERFSLILESASTNQTSMYLCASSLSGPSGDYQETQYFGPGTRLLVL.

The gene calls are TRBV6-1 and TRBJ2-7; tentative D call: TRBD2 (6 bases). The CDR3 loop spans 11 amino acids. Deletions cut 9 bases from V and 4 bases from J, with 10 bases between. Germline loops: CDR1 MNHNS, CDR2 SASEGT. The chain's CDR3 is CASQDYYEQYF. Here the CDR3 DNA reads TGTGCCAGTCAGGACTATTACGAGCAGTACTTC.

This chain's CDR3 is CASSDNMRRAYEQYF. The CDR3 DNA reads TGTGCCAGCAGTGATAATATGCGACGAGCCTACGAGCAGTACTTC. The chain carries TRBV25-1 and TRBJ2-7; D is undetermined. Trimming pared 3 bases from V and 2 bases from J, leaving 14 bases between. CDR3 length: 15 residues. Per germline, CDR1 MGHDK and CDR2 SYGVNS.

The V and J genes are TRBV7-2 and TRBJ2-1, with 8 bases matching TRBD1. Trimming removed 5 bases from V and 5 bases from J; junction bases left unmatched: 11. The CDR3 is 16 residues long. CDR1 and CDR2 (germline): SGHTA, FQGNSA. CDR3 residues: CASSRPGQATHNEQFF. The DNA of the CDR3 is TGTGCCAGCAGCAGACCGGGACAGGCGACCCACAATGAGCAGTTCTTC.

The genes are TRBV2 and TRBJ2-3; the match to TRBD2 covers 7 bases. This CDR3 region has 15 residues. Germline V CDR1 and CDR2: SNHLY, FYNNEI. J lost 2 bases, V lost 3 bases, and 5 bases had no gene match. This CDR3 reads CASSEGLAATDTQYF. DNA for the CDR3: TGTGCCAGCAGTGAGGGGCTAGCGGCCACAGATACGCAGTATTTT.

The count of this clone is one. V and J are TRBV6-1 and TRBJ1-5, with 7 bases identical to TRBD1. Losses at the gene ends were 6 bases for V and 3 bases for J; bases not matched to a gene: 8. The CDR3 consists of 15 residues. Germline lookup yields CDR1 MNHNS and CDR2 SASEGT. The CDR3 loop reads CASRDRVRDNQPQHF. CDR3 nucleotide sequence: TGTGCCAGCAGAGACAGGGTGCGGGACAATCAGCCCCAGCATTTT.

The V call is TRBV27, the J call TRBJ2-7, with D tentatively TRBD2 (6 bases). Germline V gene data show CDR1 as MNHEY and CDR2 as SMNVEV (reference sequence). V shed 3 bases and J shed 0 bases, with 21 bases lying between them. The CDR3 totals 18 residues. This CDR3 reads CASSFYPPGGSLSYEQYF. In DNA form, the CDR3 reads TGTGCCAGCAGTTTTTACCCCCCTGGGGGGTCCCTCTCCTACGAGCAGTACTTC.

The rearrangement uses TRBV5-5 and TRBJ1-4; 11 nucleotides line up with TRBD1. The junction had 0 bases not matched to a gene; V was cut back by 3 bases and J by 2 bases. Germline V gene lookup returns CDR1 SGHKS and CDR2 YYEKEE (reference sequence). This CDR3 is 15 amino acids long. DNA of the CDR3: TGTGCCAGCAGCTGGACAGGGGGCACTAATGAAAAACTGTTTTTT. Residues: CASSWTGGTNEKLFF.

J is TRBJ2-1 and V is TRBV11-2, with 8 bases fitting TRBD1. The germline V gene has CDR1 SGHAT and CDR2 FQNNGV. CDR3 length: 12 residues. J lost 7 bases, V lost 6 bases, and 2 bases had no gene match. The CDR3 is CASRTGENEQFF. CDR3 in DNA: TGTGCCAGCAGGACAGGGGAAAATGAGCAGTTCTTC.

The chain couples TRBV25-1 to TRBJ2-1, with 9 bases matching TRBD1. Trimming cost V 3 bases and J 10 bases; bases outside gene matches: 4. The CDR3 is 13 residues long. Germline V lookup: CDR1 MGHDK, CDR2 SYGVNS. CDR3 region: CASSENGTGEQFF. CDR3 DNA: TGTGCCAGCAGTGAGAATGGGACAGGGGAGCAGTTCTTC.

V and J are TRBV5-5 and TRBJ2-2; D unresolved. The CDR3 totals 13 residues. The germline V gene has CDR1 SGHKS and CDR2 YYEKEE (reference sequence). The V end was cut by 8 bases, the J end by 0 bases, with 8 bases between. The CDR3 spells CASAESNTGELFF. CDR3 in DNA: TGTGCCAGTGCGGAATCGAACACCGGGGAGCTGTTTTTT.

The CDR3: CASGISYGYTF. CDR3 nucleotide sequence: TGTGCCAGCGGTATTAGCTATGGCTACACCTTC. The chain is built from TRBV28 and TRBJ1-2; D unresolved. This CDR3 has 11 amino acids. Trimming stripped 8 bases from V and 4 bases from J, with 8 bases between. Germline CDR1 MDHEN, CDR2 SYDVKM.

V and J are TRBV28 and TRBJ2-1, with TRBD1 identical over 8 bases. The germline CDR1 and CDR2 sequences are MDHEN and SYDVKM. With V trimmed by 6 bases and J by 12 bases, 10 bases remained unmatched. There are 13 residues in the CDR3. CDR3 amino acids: CASRAVSGTGQFF. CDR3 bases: TGTGCCAGCAGGGCCGTCTCCGGGACAGGGCAGTTCTTC.

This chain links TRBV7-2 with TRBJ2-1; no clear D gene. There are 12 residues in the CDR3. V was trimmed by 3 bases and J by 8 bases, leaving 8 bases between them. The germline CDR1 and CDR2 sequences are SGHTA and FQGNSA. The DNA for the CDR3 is TGTGCCAGCAGCTTTTCGATTTATGAGCAGTTCTTC. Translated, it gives CASSFSIYEQFF.

The CDR3 nucleotides are TGTGCCAGCAGTTTATACGGGACAGGATTCTCCTACGAGCAGTACTTC. Amino acid sequence: CASSLYGTGFSYEQYF. This sequence joins TRBV27 and TRBJ2-7, with 8 bases matching TRBD1. V shed 1 base, J shed 0 bases, and the junction held 5 bases outside the gene matches. CDR3 length: 16 residues. Germline-derived CDR1 and CDR2 are MNHEY and SMNVEV (reference sequence).